A single sample gave rise to the 27 T cell receptor beta chains below, sequenced in a study of Ad26.COV2.S vaccination and SARS-CoV-2 variants. Sequenced by immunoSEQ multiplex PCR; TCRdb stores in-frame clones only, minus some. In the table there are hundreds of thousands of clones, about 93% of which are singletons. The treatment was: over 15 received Ad26.COV2.S at low or high dose, single or two shots; several received placebo; per-sample allocation not given. Day 63 following the first vaccine or placebo injection was when the samples were taken. The input for sequencing was peripheral blood, taken in a trial of Ad26.COV2.S vaccine versus placebo. The receptors were gathered from a person aged 18-65 years who received the Ad26.COV2.S COVID-19 vaccine or a placebo.

The chain is built from TRBV14 and TRBJ1-2; D might be TRBD1 (5 bases). From germline, CDR1 is SGHDN and CDR2 FVKESK. Trimming took off 2 bases at V and 2 bases at J, with 18 bases between the two ends. This CDR3 is built from 17 residues. CDR3: CASSQRVAGDFNYGYTF. CDR3 in DNA: TGTGCCAGCAGCCAAAGAGTGGCGGGGGACTTCAACTATGGCTACACCTTC.

The V and J genes are TRBV6-2 or TRBV6-3 and TRBJ2-2, with D possibly being TRBD1 (6 bases). Germline V gene sequence: CDR1 MNHEY, CDR2 SVGEGT. This CDR3 is built from 12 residues. V was shortened by 5 bases and J by 5 bases, with 6 bases between the two germline ends. This CDR3 reads CASSQGTGELFF. The CDR3 coding sequence is TGTGCCAGCAGTCAGGGGACCGGGGAGCTGTTTTTT.

This clone was picked up one time. The chain couples TRBV7-3 to TRBJ2-1; 7 positions agree with TRBD2. Germline lookup yields CDR1 SGHTA and CDR2 FQGTGA. The CDR3 is made up of 15 amino acids. The V segment lost 2 bases and the J segment 4 bases; nucleotides outside the gene matches: 5. The CDR3 DNA follows: TGTGCCAGCAGCTTACGCGGGAGTGGTTACAATGAGCAGTTCTTC. Protein: CASSLRGSGYNEQFF.

The chain carries TRBV24-1 and TRBJ2-1; D gene uncertain. The CDR3 sequence is 13 residues long. From germline, CDR1 is KGHDR and CDR2 SFDVKD. V lost 4 bases, J lost 5 bases, and 8 bases lay in between. The CDR3 loop reads CATSEWVNNEQFF. DNA for the CDR3: TGTGCCACCAGTGAATGGGTTAACAATGAGCAGTTCTTC.

The CDR3 reads CASRGVWSTNEKLFF. DNA for the CDR3: TGTGCCAGCAGGGGGGTGTGGTCAACTAATGAAAAACTGTTTTTT. The genes are TRBV6-7 and TRBJ1-4; TRBD1 might be the D (5 bases). TRBV6-7 is assigned to the ORF class and has an uncertain function. This CDR3 is 15 amino acids long. V was pared by 6 bases and J by 0 bases, with 11 bases between.

The chain joins TRBV9 to TRBJ2-3, with a possible D match to TRBD2 (8 bases). The length of the CDR3 is 16 residues. Trimming left V 3 bases short and J 0 bases short, with 14 bases between. In germline, CDR1 is SGDLS, CDR2 YYNGEE. CDR3: CASSAAGGQSTDTQYF. The CDR3 nucleotides read TGTGCCAGCAGCGCGGCGGGGGGACAGAGCACAGATACGCAGTATTTT.

This clone appeared a few times. V and J are TRBV18 and TRBJ2-1; 11 nucleotides match TRBD2. From germline, CDR1 is KGHSH and CDR2 LQKENI. V trimming: 5 bases; J trimming: 2 bases; junction bases outside the gene matches: 14. This CDR3 has 19 residues. The CDR3 reads CASSSSGKTSGTPYNEQFF. The CDR3 nucleotides are TGTGCCAGCTCATCCTCCGGTAAGACTAGCGGGACCCCCTACAATGAGCAGTTCTTC.

Notes on this clone: Other DNA sequences in this sample translate to the same CDR3. This chain joins TRBV27 and TRBJ2-7; D possibly corresponds to TRBD1 (6 bases). The germline CDR1 and CDR2 sequences are MNHEY and SMNVEV (reference sequence). The CDR3 has 14 residues. With 2 bases removed from V and 0 bases from J, the gap between germline ends came to 8 bases. The DNA of the CDR3 is TGTGCCAGCAGTTTAAGGGGGTTCTCCTACGAGCAGTACTTC. It codes for CASSLRGFSYEQYF.

The chain joins TRBV28 to TRBJ1-1, with 12 bases matching TRBD1. V lost 5 bases and J lost 4; bases outside the gene matches: 8. This CDR3 comprises 16 residues. Germline V gene lookup returns CDR1 MDHEN and CDR2 SYDVKM. The CDR3 loop reads CASSPRGTGGGTEAFF. The CDR3 coding sequence is TGTGCCAGCAGTCCCCGGGGGACAGGGGGCGGCACTGAAGCTTTCTTT. The full variable domain, rest sourced from reference TRBV28 and TRBJ1-1, is DVKVTQSSRYLVKRTGEKVFLECVQDMDHENMFWYRQDPGLGLRLIYFSYDVKMKEKGDIPEGYSVSREKKERFSLILESASTNQTSMYLCASSPRGTGGGTEAFFGQGTRLTVV.

This CDR3 reads CASSIDRVQPQHF. The DNA of the CDR3 is TGTGCCAGTAGTATAGATCGGGTTCAGCCCCAGCATTTT. The chain carries TRBV19 and TRBJ1-5; D is uncertain. The CDR3 runs to 13 residues. Trimming cost V 0 bases and J 6 bases, with 6 bases left between them. Germline values: CDR1 LNHDA, CDR2 SQIVND (reference sequence).

The rearrangement links TRBV10-3 to TRBJ2-1, with 10 nucleotides matching TRBD2. The germline CDR1 and CDR2 sequences are ENHRY and SYGVKD. There are 16 residues in the CDR3. The J segment lost 5 bases and the V segment lost 0 bases, leaving 4 bases of the junction unmatched. CDR3: CAISESLSGRDNEQFF. Written as DNA, the CDR3 is TGTGCCATCAGTGAGTCGCTCAGCGGGAGGGACAATGAGCAGTTCTTC.

The chain uses TRBV25-1 and TRBJ1-1; D not certain. Between the trimmed V and J ends, which lost 7 bases and 1 base, there was a span of 7 bases. The CDR3 covers 12 residues. Germline values: CDR1 MGHDK, CDR2 SYGVNS. The CDR3 loop is CASIGGNTEAFF. CDR3 in DNA: TGTGCCAGCATTGGCGGGAACACTGAAGCTTTCTTT.

The chain links TRBV11-2 to TRBJ1-2; no firm D call. CDR1 and CDR2 from the germline V gene are SGHAT and FQNNGV. The CDR3 runs 12 residues. Between the trimmed V and J ends, which lost 4 bases and 5 bases, there was a span of 8 bases. CDR3 in amino acids: CASSSRRYGYTF. The CDR3 DNA is TGTGCCAGCAGCTCTCGACGGTATGGCTACACCTTC.

This clone was counted between two and nine times. This chain joins TRBV15 and TRBJ2-1; 11 bases align to TRBD2. J gave up 7 bases and V 6 bases, and 8 bases lay outside the gene matches. In germline, CDR1 is LNHNV, CDR2 YYDKDF (reference sequence). There are 15 residues in the CDR3. The DNA of the CDR3 is TGTGCCACCAGGTCTGTAGCGGGAGGGCATAATGAGCAGTTCTTC. This codes for CATRSVAGGHNEQFF.

In the case of this clone: This sample includes further DNA sequences coding for the same CDR3. The rearrangement joins TRBV6-2 or TRBV6-3 to TRBJ2-7; no clear D. V shed 0 bases and J shed 2 bases, with 2 bases lying between them. CDR3 length: 12 residues. CDR1 MNHEY and CDR2 SVGEGT come from the germline V gene. The DNA of the CDR3 is TGTGCCAGCAGTTACTCACCCTACGAGCAGTACTTC. Translation: CASSYSPYEQYF.

This clone was counted between two and nine times. The V gene is TRBV7-9, the J gene TRBJ1-1; D unclear. V shed 5 bases and J shed 3 bases, with 13 bases lying between them. Germline V CDR1 and CDR2: SEHNR, FQNEAQ (reference sequence). The CDR3 loop spans 14 amino acids. CDR3 in amino acids: CASSAEGQHTEAFF. In DNA form, the CDR3 reads TGTGCCAGCAGCGCCGAGGGCCAGCACACTGAAGCTTTCTTT.

J is TRBJ2-3 and V is TRBV5-1; 8 nucleotides line up with TRBD1. Trimming took 4 bases from V and 6 from J; bases not matched to a gene: 7. Looked up from germline, CDR1 is SGHRS and CDR2 is YFSETQ. This CDR3 has 14 amino acids. CDR3 sequence (DNA): TGCGCCAGCAGCGAAGGACAGGGTGCGGATACGCAGTATTTT. It codes for CASSEGQGADTQYF.

Written as DNA, the CDR3 is TGCGCCAGCAGCTTGGAATGGAGCACAGATACGCAGTATTTT. It yields the protein CASSLEWSTDTQYF. The V gene is TRBV5-1, the J gene TRBJ2-3, with D unclear. The CDR3 runs 14 residues. V lost 0 bases and J lost 0, with 5 bases in between. Germline CDR1 reads SGHRS; CDR2 reads YFSETQ.

The CDR3, as DNA: TGTGCCAGCAGCCCCGAACTAGCGGGAGTTCATGAGCAGTTCTTC. It translates to CASSPELAGVHEQFF. The chain links TRBV5-4 to TRBJ2-1; 11 bases map to TRBD2. The CDR3 runs 15 residues. Germline CDR1 reads SGHNT; CDR2 reads YYREEE (reference sequence). Germline trimming cut 4 bases from V and 8 bases from J; bases unmatched to any gene: 8.

V gene TRBV5-1 combines with J gene TRBJ1-1; no reliable D call. V gave up 4 bases and J gave up 2 bases, with 15 bases separating them. The CDR3 is 15 residues long. Germline V CDR1 and CDR2: SGHRS, YFSETQ. Written as DNA, the CDR3 is TGCGCCAGCAGCGAAGGTAGGGTGGGAAACACTGAAGCTTTCTTT. It yields the protein CASSEGRVGNTEAFF.

This clone has a handful of counts. DNA for the CDR3: TGTGCCAGCAGCTTAGTAGTGGGAGAACTCTACGAGCAGTACTTC. This translates into CASSLVVGELYEQYF. The J gene is TRBJ2-7, the V gene TRBV7-9; weak D call: TRBD2 (5 bases). Germline CDR1 and CDR2: SEHNR and FQNEAQ (reference sequence). The V end was cut by 1 base, the J end by 3 bases, with 13 bases between. This CDR3 spans 15 amino acids.

The V gene is TRBV6-1, the J gene TRBJ1-4; D call uncertain. The CDR3 is made up of 13 amino acids. V was trimmed by 3 bases and J by 4 bases, leaving 6 bases between them. Per germline, CDR1 MNHNS and CDR2 SASEGT. The CDR3 DNA follows: TGTGCCAGCAGTGACAGGAGTAATGAAAAACTGTTTTTT. Amino acids: CASSDRSNEKLFF.

This rearrangement joins TRBV29-1 to TRBJ2-1; the D is unclear. The CDR3 consists of 14 residues. The V gene's germline CDR1 is SQVTM and CDR2 ANQGSEA. Trimming cost V 3 bases and J 1 base, with 10 bases left between them. CDR3 loop: CSVDAALSYNEQFF. For the CDR3, the DNA is TGCAGCGTTGATGCAGCGCTATCCTACAATGAGCAGTTCTTC.

This clone was recorded a few times. Within the sample, other DNA sequences also encode this same CDR3. The chain links TRBV6-2 or TRBV6-3 to TRBJ1-1; D possibly corresponds to TRBD1 (5 bases). The V and J ends lost 0 bases and 5 bases respectively, with 10 bases between them. The CDR3 loop spans 14 amino acids. Germline assignment: CDR1 MNHEY and CDR2 SVGEGT. In DNA form, the CDR3 reads TGTGCCAGCAGTTACTCGTTGGGGGGGACTGAAGCTTTCTTT. The encoded protein is CASSYSLGGTEAFF.

DNA of the CDR3: TGTGCCTGGAGTCCCTCGGGACTAGCGGTAGGGTTCTTC. Translation gives CAWSPSGLAVGFF. This sequence joins TRBV30 and TRBJ2-1; 11 nucleotides agree with TRBD2. Germline V gene lookup returns CDR1 GTSNPN and CDR2 SVGIG (reference sequence). The CDR3 spans 13 residues. Trimming cost V 2 bases and J 15 bases; bases outside gene matches: 9.

V and J are TRBV7-3 and TRBJ1-2; D unresolved. Germline CDR1 reads SGHTA; CDR2 reads FQGTGA. V lost 5 bases to trimming and J lost 3 bases, with 10 bases between them. CDR3 size: 13 residues. CDR3 DNA: TGTGCCAGCAGCGCCGGGCAGGACTATGGCTACACCTTC. Amino acid sequence: CASSAGQDYGYTF.

This chain links TRBV5-5 with TRBJ1-3; D ambiguous. Trimming pared 0 bases from V and 4 bases from J, leaving 11 bases between. CDR3 length equals 15 residues. In germline, CDR1 is SGHKS, CDR2 YYEKEE (reference sequence). CDR3 in amino acids: CASSLGSGPGNTIYF. CDR3 DNA: TGTGCCAGCAGCTTGGGGTCAGGCCCGGGAAACACCATATATTTT.